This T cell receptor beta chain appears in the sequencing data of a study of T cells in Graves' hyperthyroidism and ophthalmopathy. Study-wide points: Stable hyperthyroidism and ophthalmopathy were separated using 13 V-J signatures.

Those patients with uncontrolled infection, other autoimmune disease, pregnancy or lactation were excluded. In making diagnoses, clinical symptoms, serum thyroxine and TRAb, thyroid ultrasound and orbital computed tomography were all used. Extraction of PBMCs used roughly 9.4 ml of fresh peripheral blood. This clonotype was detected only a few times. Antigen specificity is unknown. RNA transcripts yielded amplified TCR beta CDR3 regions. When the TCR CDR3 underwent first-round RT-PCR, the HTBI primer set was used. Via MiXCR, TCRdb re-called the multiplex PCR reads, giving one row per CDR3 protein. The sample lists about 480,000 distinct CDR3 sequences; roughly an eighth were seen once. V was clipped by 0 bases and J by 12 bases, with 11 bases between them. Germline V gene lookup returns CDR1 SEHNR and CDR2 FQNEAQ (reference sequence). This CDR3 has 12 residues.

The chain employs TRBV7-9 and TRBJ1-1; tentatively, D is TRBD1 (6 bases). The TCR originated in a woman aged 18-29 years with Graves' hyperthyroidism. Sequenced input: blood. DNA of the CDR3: TGTGCCAGCAGCTTAGCGTCAGGGGCCCCTTTCTTT. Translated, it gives CASSLASGAPFF.